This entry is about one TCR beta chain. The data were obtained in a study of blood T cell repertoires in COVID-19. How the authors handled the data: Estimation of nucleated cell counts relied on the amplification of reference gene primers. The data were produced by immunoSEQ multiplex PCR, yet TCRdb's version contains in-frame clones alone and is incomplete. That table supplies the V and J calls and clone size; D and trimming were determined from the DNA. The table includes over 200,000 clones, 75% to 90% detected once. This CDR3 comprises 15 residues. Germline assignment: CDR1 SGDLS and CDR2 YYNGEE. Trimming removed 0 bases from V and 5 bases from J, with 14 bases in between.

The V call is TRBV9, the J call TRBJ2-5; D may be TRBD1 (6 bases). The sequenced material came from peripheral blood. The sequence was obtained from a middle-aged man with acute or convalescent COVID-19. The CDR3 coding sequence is TGTGCCAGCAGCGTAGAACAGGGAAGGAGGGAGACCCAGTACTTC. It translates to CASSVEQGRRETQYF.